Shown below are 26 T cell receptor beta chains from a single sample sequenced in a study of graft-versus-host responses after intestinal transplantation (dated by TCRdb to the early 2020s). Preparation of the library involved the immunoSEQ multiplex PCR assay. The clones in this table, taken by TCRdb from immuneACCESS, are in-frame only. Not every clone is retained; where verified, under half of the shortfall comes from an unresolved V gene, and the cause of the rest is unknown. This sample comprises just over 20,000 clones, 85% to 95% of them detected only once. The biggest ten clones account for 43% of the sample. The sequencing here drew on PBMCs, taken around 270 days after intestinal transplant. The receptor set was obtained from a human patient who received an intestinal transplant, so some T cells may come from the graft donor.

This chain links TRBV30 with TRBJ2-5; 7 bases are a match to TRBD1. The V gene end was trimmed by 3 bases and the J gene end by 2 bases; junction bases not matched to a gene: 9. The CDR3 contains 15 residues. Germline V gene data show CDR1 as GTSNPN and CDR2 as SVGIG (reference sequence). CDR3: CAWSQGQPAQETQYF. CDR3 nucleotide sequence: TGTGCCTGGAGCCAGGGACAGCCCGCTCAAGAGACCCAGTACTTC.

The V and J genes are TRBV2 and TRBJ1-5; 10 bases match TRBD1. The length of the CDR3 is 15 residues. Germline values: CDR1 SNHLY, CDR2 FYNNEI. V trimming: 6 bases; J trimming: 0 bases; junction bases outside the gene matches: 2. The CDR3 coding sequence is TGTGCCAGCAGGGGACAGGGGAATAGCAATCAGCCCCAGCATTTT. Encoded protein: CASRGQGNSNQPQHF.

Notes on this clone: At one end, the junction sequence differs from germline, possibly due to a read error. The chain combines TRBV5-1 with TRBJ2-3; possibly TRBD2 for D (6 bases). The germline V gene has CDR1 SGHRS and CDR2 YFSETQ. The CDR3 spans 12 residues. The CDR3 sequence: CASSLGGRTQYF. In DNA, the CDR3 is TGTGCCAGCAGCCTCGGAGGGAGAACGCAGTATTTT.

The chain is built from TRBV7-3 and TRBJ2-1; TRBD2 aligns across 7 bases. The CDR3 contains 15 residues. V was clipped by 1 base and J by 2 bases; unmatched bases: 2. Germline CDR1 is SGHTA and CDR2 is FQGTGA. The CDR3 loop is CASSLSLAAYNEQFF. The DNA of the CDR3 is TGTGCCAGCAGCTTAAGCCTAGCGGCCTACAATGAGCAGTTCTTC.

For the CDR3, the DNA is TGTGCCAGCAGCCTTGGGGGCGGGAGGGCATCAGATACGCAGTATTTT. This encodes CASSLGGGRASDTQYF. This sequence joins TRBV7-8 and TRBJ2-3; the match to TRBD2 covers 9 bases. Germline V gives CDR1 SGHVS, CDR2 FQNEAQ. This CDR3 comprises 16 residues. Trimming cost V 5 bases and J 4 bases; bases outside gene matches: 10.

This sequence joins TRBV7-9 and TRBJ2-7; D is ambiguous. Germline lookup yields CDR1 SEHNR and CDR2 FQNEAQ (reference sequence). CDR3 length: 15 residues. The V end was cut by 2 bases, the J end by 0 bases, with 11 bases between. The CDR3 bases are TGTGCCAGCAGCTTATACGGAACAACCTCCTACGAGCAGTACTTC. Translating gives CASSLYGTTSYEQYF.

J is TRBJ1-2 and V is TRBV7-2; TRBD1 agrees at 9 bases. The CDR3 consists of 15 residues. Trimming removed 5 bases from V and 4 bases from J; junction bases left unmatched: 8. Looked up from germline, CDR1 is SGHTA and CDR2 is FQGNSA. The CDR3 bases are TGTGCCAGCAGCCAATCCGGGACAGGGACCTATGGCTACACCTTC. As protein: CASSQSGTGTYGYTF.

The rearrangement joins TRBV5-6 to TRBJ2-7; the match to TRBD2 covers 11 bases. With 4 bases clipped from V and 4 bases from J, the junction kept 7 bases outside the gene matches. Germline assignment: CDR1 SGHDT and CDR2 YYEEEE. This CDR3 contains 15 residues. In nucleotides, the CDR3 is TGTGCCAGCAGCCTACCGACTAGCGGGATTTACGAGCAGTACTTC. The encoded protein is CASSLPTSGIYEQYF. The variable domain in full, with the rest retrieved from reference TRBV5-6 and TRBJ2-7, is DAGVTQSPTHLIKTRGQQVTLRCSPKSGHDTVSWYQQALGQGPQFIFQYYEEEERQRGNFPDRFSGHQFPNYSSELNVNALLLGDSALYLCASSLPTSGIYEQYFGPGTRLTVT.

This chain uses TRBV6-5 with TRBJ2-1; TRBD2 is a possible D gene (6 bases). Trimming took off 2 bases at V and 4 bases at J, with 9 bases between the two ends. Looked up from germline, CDR1 is MNHEY and CDR2 is SVGAGI. The CDR3 spans 14 residues. The CDR3 protein is CASSYGGAYNEQFF. The DNA of the CDR3 is TGTGCCAGCAGTTACGGAGGGGCGTACAATGAGCAGTTCTTC.

V usage is TRBV19 and J usage is TRBJ2-5, with D possibly matching TRBD1 (6 bases). CDR3 length: 16 residues. Looked up from germline, CDR1 is LNHDA and CDR2 is SQIVND (reference sequence). Trimming removed 5 bases at V and 7 bases at J, with 23 bases between. The CDR3 nucleotides read TGTGCCAGTAGTCTGCTACAGGGTTCTTCATCGGGGACCCAGTACTTC. Its protein is CASSLLQGSSSGTQYF.

Only one count was recorded for this clone. This rearrangement joins TRBV7-8 to TRBJ2-5, with TRBD2 matching 10 bases. The V segment lost 4 bases and the J segment 3 bases; nucleotides outside the gene matches: 2. CDR3 length: 14 residues. Germline V gene lookup returns CDR1 SGHVS and CDR2 FQNEAQ. CDR3 bases: TGTGCCAGCAGCTCACTAGCGGGAAAAGAGACCCAGTACTTC. The encoded protein is CASSSLAGKETQYF.

This clone has just a few counts. The V call is TRBV7-6, the J call TRBJ1-2; 7 nucleotides align to TRBD1. Trimming at V came to 4 bases and at J to 3 bases, leaving 5 bases not matched to a gene. CDR3 length: 14 residues. Germline V lookup: CDR1 SGHVS, CDR2 FNYEAQ. The CDR3, as DNA: TGTGCCAGCAGCTCCCACAGGGGCGACTATGGCTACACCTTC. Translated: CASSSHRGDYGYTF.

A single count supports this clone. Other DNA sequences in the same sample also yield this CDR3. The genes are TRBV28 and TRBJ1-1; D call uncertain. CDR1 is MDHEN and CDR2 is SYDVKM in the germline V gene. V gave up 5 bases and J gave up 1 base, with 14 bases separating them. The CDR3 loop spans 15 amino acids. This chain's CDR3 is CASSPLYRENTEAFF. CDR3 in DNA: TGTGCCAGCAGTCCATTATATAGAGAGAACACTGAAGCTTTCTTT. Full variable domain (missing parts from reference TRBV28 and TRBJ1-1): DVKVTQSSRYLVKRTGEKVFLECVQDMDHENMFWYRQDPGLGLRLIYFSYDVKMKEKGDIPEGYSVSREKKERFSLILESASTNQTSMYLCASSPLYRENTEAFFGQGTRLTVV.

The chain employs TRBV5-8 and TRBJ2-1; 8 bases line up with TRBD2. With V trimmed by 4 bases and J by 1 base, 4 bases remained unmatched. The germline gives CDR1 SGHTS, CDR2 YDEGEE. The CDR3 is 15 residues long. For the CDR3, the DNA is TGTGCCAGCAGCAGAACTAGCGGTTCCTACAATGAGCAGTTCTTC. Translating it yields CASSRTSGSYNEQFF.

The chain has TRBV7-3 and TRBJ1-1, with 7 bases fitting TRBD1. This CDR3 has 14 amino acids. Germline V CDR1 and CDR2: SGHTA, FQGTGA. Unmatched junction bases numbered 6, after V lost 5 bases and J lost 3 bases. The CDR3 DNA is TGTGCCAGCAGCCCTCAGGGGGGCGACACTGAAGCTTTCTTT. Its protein product is CASSPQGGDTEAFF. Combining the CDR3 with reference TRBV7-3 and TRBJ1-1 gives the whole variable domain GAGVSQTPSNKVTEKGKYVELRCDPISGHTALYWYRQSLGQGPEFLIYFQGTGAADDSGLPNDRFFAVRPEGSVSTLKIQRTERGDSAVYLCASSPQGGDTEAFFGQGTRLTVV.

The rearrangement links TRBV11-2 to TRBJ2-7; TRBD2 is a possible D gene (6 bases). V gave up 0 bases and J gave up 4 bases, with 13 bases separating them. There are 15 residues in the CDR3. Germline CDR1 and CDR2: SGHAT and FQNNGV. The CDR3 sequence is CASSLDVAGRYEQYF. CDR3 nucleotides: TGTGCCAGCAGCTTAGATGTGGCGGGACGGTACGAGCAGTACTTC.

This clone occurred once. The chain combines TRBV30 with TRBJ2-3, with TRBD2 identical over 7 bases. After removal of 4 bases from V and 3 bases from J, the junction contained 7 bases not matched to a gene. This CDR3 spans 14 amino acids. Germline V lookup: CDR1 GTSNPN, CDR2 SVGIG (reference sequence). In DNA, the CDR3 is TGTGCCTGGACCCACGGGGAGGGGACAGATACGCAGTATTTT. It specifies CAWTHGEGTDTQYF.

CDR3 region: CASSSRDRGLYYNEQFF. The DNA of the CDR3 is TGTGCCAGCAGCTCCCGGGACAGGGGGCTCTACTACAATGAGCAGTTCTTC. The chain links TRBV7-2 to TRBJ2-1; the match to TRBD1 covers 12 bases. The junction had 7 bases not matched to a gene; V was cut back by 4 bases and J by 3 bases. CDR1 and CDR2 (germline): SGHTA, FQGNSA. The CDR3 covers 17 residues. The whole variable domain, remainder taken from reference TRBV7-2 and TRBJ2-1, is GAGVSQSPSNKVTEKGKDVELRCDPISGHTALYWYRQSLGQGLEFLIYFQGNSAPDKSGLPSDRFSAERTGGSVSTLTIQRTQQEDSAVYLCASSSRDRGLYYNEQFFGPGTRLTVL.

This clone came up once. The chain joins TRBV27 to TRBJ2-3; 7 bases are shared with TRBD2. CDR1 and CDR2 (germline): MNHEY, SMNVEV (reference sequence). The CDR3 covers 16 residues. Unmatched junction bases numbered 6, after V lost 3 bases and J lost 0 bases. CDR3 sequence reads: CASSFGGGVSTDTQYF. CDR3 nucleotide sequence: TGTGCCAGCAGTTTCGGGGGAGGGGTAAGCACAGATACGCAGTATTTT.

The genes are TRBV7-9 and TRBJ2-7; D perhaps matches TRBD2 (6 bases). The CDR3 sequence is 14 residues long. Germline V gene lookup returns CDR1 SEHNR and CDR2 FQNEAQ (reference sequence). Deletions cut 4 bases from V and 3 bases from J, with 13 bases between. The CDR3 here is CASSWGPRDYEQYF. CDR3 nucleotides: TGTGCCAGCAGCTGGGGACCGCGGGACTACGAGCAGTACTTC.

The genes are TRBV5-1 and TRBJ1-2; 9 bases fit TRBD1. The length of the CDR3 is 16 residues. CDR1 and CDR2 from the germline V gene are SGHRS and YFSETQ. The V gene end was trimmed by 4 bases and the J gene end by 0 bases; junction bases not matched to a gene: 7. CDR3 DNA: TGCGCCAGCAGCATAGACCGGGACAGGGCTAACTATGGCTACACCTTC. Amino acids: CASSIDRDRANYGYTF.

The chain employs TRBV27 and TRBJ2-2; 7 bases match TRBD1. The length of the CDR3 is 15 residues. Germline V gene sequence: CDR1 MNHEY, CDR2 SMNVEV (reference sequence). V was clipped by 6 bases and J by 5 bases; unmatched bases: 9. CDR3 nucleotides: TGTGCCAGCAGCTTCGACAGGGTCGGAACCGGGGAGCTGTTTTTT. As protein: CASSFDRVGTGELFF.

The rearrangement links TRBV6-1 to TRBJ2-3; D may be TRBD2 (6 bases). The CDR3 consists of 13 residues. Germline V gene sequence: CDR1 MNHNS, CDR2 SASEGT. V was pared by 6 bases and J by 6 bases, with 13 bases between. CDR3 nucleotides: TGTGCCAGCAGGAGACTAGAAATGGATACGCAGTATTTT. Encoded protein: CASRRLEMDTQYF.

The gene calls are TRBV30 and TRBJ2-6, with D uncertain. The CDR3 contains 13 residues. Trimming stripped 5 bases from V and 0 bases from J, with 5 bases between. Per the germline V gene, CDR1 is GTSNPN and CDR2 is SVGIG (reference sequence). The CDR3 DNA is TGTGCCTGGTCCTCCTCTGGGGCCAACGTCCTGACTTTC. Its protein product is CAWSSSGANVLTF. The whole variable domain, filled in from reference TRBV30 and TRBJ2-6, reads SQTIHQWPATLVQPVGSPLSLECTVEGTSNPNLYWYRQAAGRGLQLLFYSVGIGQISSEVPQNLSASRPQDRQFILSSKKLLLSDSGFYLCAWSSSGANVLTFGAGSRLTVL.

This chain joins TRBV10-1 and TRBJ1-1, with no clear D. The CDR3 runs to 15 residues. V lost 0 bases and J 5 bases, leaving 13 bases between the germline ends. From germline, CDR1 is WNHNN and CDR2 SYGVQD (reference sequence). Here the CDR3 reads CASSESKLPGTEAFF. The CDR3 DNA reads as TGCGCCAGCAGTGAGTCGAAACTTCCGGGGACTGAAGCTTTCTTT.

The rearrangement links TRBV7-9 to TRBJ2-7; 8 positions match TRBD2. CDR3 length: 15 residues. From germline, CDR1 is SEHNR and CDR2 FQNEAQ (reference sequence). Trimming removed 2 bases from V and 3 bases from J; junction bases left unmatched: 6. The CDR3 loop is CASSLTSGGNYEQYF. The CDR3 DNA is TGTGCCAGCAGCTTAACTAGCGGAGGAAACTACGAGCAGTACTTC.